This entry is about one T cell receptor beta chain. Its antigen specificity is not known. No base qualities exist here, and no much larger clone lies one base off it. The library was generated by the immunoSEQ multiplex PCR assay. For the multiplex PCR, a mixture combining 60 forward primers for TCR Vbeta segments and 13 reverse primers for TCR Jbeta segments was used. The CDR3 region of rearranged TCR beta genes was amplified from genomic DNA by a multiplex PCR assay. Amplified TCR beta libraries were sequenced as 87-base-pair reads on the Illumina HiSeq System. On the authors' methods: A later analysis counted approximately 74 million unique TCR beta chains across the 650 to 700 repertoires, and around 9.9 million of these chains were shared by at least two donors. A nearest-neighbor algorithm error-corrected the raw reads and collapsed the reads into unique sequences, merging closely related sequences to remove PCR and sequencing errors. CDR3 sequences were aligned to IMGT reference sequences to assign V, D and J gene segments. For a sequence to be retained, a match of at least six nucleotides was required to both a V gene segment and a J gene segment. A rearrangement counted as productive if the CDR3 had no stop codons and remained in frame with V and J, and every other rearrangement counted as non-productive. CDR3 was defined according to IMGT convention as the region running from the second conserved V-encoded cysteine to the conserved J-encoded phenylalanine. In an earlier analysis of just under 600 of the donors, sequences lacking an unambiguous match to a single V gene segment were excluded. An earlier analysis of approximately 590 of the donors called V segments functional above 56.7% productive rearrangements and segregating when the between-donor standard deviation exceeded 5%. A statistical classification framework was built to diagnose cytomegalovirus status from the catalog of TCR beta chain sequences. A later analysis assigned V and J genes by comparing TCR nucleotide sequences with IMGT/GENE-DB human TR gene sequences. A later analysis assigned CDR3 sequences and most-parsimonious VDJ recombination scenarios with the TCRdist pipeline. A later analysis defined each TCR beta chain by its CDR3 amino acid sequence plus V-gene family, and excluded reads lacking a unique V-gene family. As a way to deal with suspected cross-contamination and a sequencing artifact, a later analysis dropped approximately 570 nucleotide sequences that were highly shared and had low generation probability. In a later analysis, a clonal expansion index for each public chain was calculated from normalized within-repertoire ranks of inferred template counts. Generation probabilities in a later analysis came from a VDJ recombination model fitted to out-of-frame rearrangements, and those results were checked against IGoR. A later analysis scored TCR-TCR, TCR-HLA and TCR-CMV co-occurrence with hypergeometric tests, applying a repertoire-size bias correction to TCR pairs. In a later analysis, false discovery rates were estimated by permuting HLA or CMV assignments 20 times. In a later analysis, co-occurring TCRs were grouped with DBSCAN, and TCRdist sequence similarity was added when clustering was performed within HLA-allele-positive subsets. Co-occurrence clustering excluded repertoires with fewer than 30,000 or more than 120,000 public chains, plus five with anomalous nucleotide sharing. As stored in TCRdb, this immuneACCESS dataset retains in-frame rearrangements with V and J assigned. A fraction of the clones does not appear; measured against another copy, unresolved V genes explain less than half of the discrepancy, and the remainder lacks a known reason. V and J calls and clone size are those listed in that table; D and trimming were worked out from the DNA. The sample table shows about 130,000 clones, and around 73% are seen once. The ten top clones hold approximately 2.6% of the sample.

The cohort was made up of 666 healthy bone marrow donors. All cohort members were sampled while nominally healthy, although unrecorded immune exposures were likely present. CMV serostatus was positive for more than 250 and negative for about half of the roughly 700 cohort members, and was not recorded for this donor. A peripheral blood sample was provided by each donor, and peripheral blood mononuclear cells were used for TCR beta sequencing. Genomic DNA extraction from the blood cell samples was performed with the Qiagen DNeasy Blood Extraction Kit. The sample is drawn from a study of cytomegalovirus exposure and HLA in healthy donors (dated by TCRdb to 2015 to 2018). Regarding the complete study: An earlier analysis of several hundred of the donors reported 276 Gb of sequence data and around 100 million unique TCR beta sequences obtained from around 170 million T cells. An earlier analysis of about 620 of the donors applied high-throughput TCR beta sequencing to assess whether each TCR beta V gene segment acted as functional or pseudogenic. An early release covering roughly 580 HLA-typed donors comprised about 310 gigabases of sequencing data and some 79 million unique TCR sequences. Because of strong linkage in the cohort, four to six DR-DQ haplotypes were treated as single units for association and clustering. A later genetic analysis took genome-wide SNP genotypes for 398 of the 666 donors and used that subset as a discovery cohort. HLA typing included class I and class II loci at four-digit resolution. To predict cytomegalovirus infection status, the study brought together high-throughput TCR immunosequencing, statistical association of individual TCRs with disease status, and machine learning. Using immunosequencing, the study profiled T cell repertoires from 550 to 750 subjects and related those repertoires to cytomegalovirus serostatus. The aim of the study was to test whether cataloging public T cell receptors could identify signatures of past pathogen exposure. The later analysis used no new phenotypic data to find candidate immune exposures, relying instead on TCR beta sequences and their occurrence across donors. Besides the first cohort of approximately 710 subjects, a separate validation cohort made up of around 120 different subjects was used. The number of donors typed differed by locus, with about 629-630 for A, B, C, DRB1 and DQB1, around 560 for DQA1, 600 to 610 for DPA1, and around 450 for DPB1. Among 398 genotyped donors of the cohort, an average of approximately 250,000 unique TCR beta nucleotide sequences were sequenced per donor, roughly 20% of them non-productive. Every repertoire in the discovery cohort had been generated on one and the same sequencing platform. A later analysis re-examined previously published TCR beta repertoires from around 670 donors and added high-resolution HLA genotyping to investigate patterns of TCR occurrence. Of the roughly 420 genotyped donors, 65% to 90% were placed in the genetic ancestry cluster associated with self-reported Caucasian donors. Donor age, sex, ethnicity and CMV serostatus were collected together with the repertoire data.

Results the study describes overall, beyond this receptor: According to a later analysis, most CMV-associated TCR beta chains appeared to be HLA-restricted, and the HLA associations seemed to be driven largely by CMV exposure. According to a later analysis, parvovirus B19, influenza, CMV and Epstein-Barr virus appeared linked to several top co-occurrence clusters. The sequencing pipeline was judged likely to have produced a cluster of highly shared sequence variants as a technical artifact. Only TCR beta chains were sequenced in this cohort, and the absence of alpha or paired-chain data limited detectable features. In a later genetic analysis, fewer N-insertions in productive TCRs were reported among donors in an Asian-associated ancestry cluster than the roughly 700-donor mean. Over 15 rarely observed V segments, including chromosome 9 orphons, were excluded from the earlier analysis of almost 600 of the donors because counts were too low. Correlated functional status among segregating V segments might reflect linkage disequilibrium, but an unknown experimental factor could not be ruled out. In a later analysis, HLA-associated TCR beta chains were found to be more clonally expanded and to have lower generation probabilities than equally common non-associated chains. The classifier was reported to diagnose cytomegalovirus status with high specificity and sensitivity in both the original and validation cohorts. In vitro tests confirmed that a few of the cytomegalovirus-associated TCR beta chains recognize cytomegalovirus antigens. In a later analysis, the rate of TCR association differed among HLA loci, with DRB1 alleles having the most associated TCRs and HLA-C alleles having the fewest. In the study, 150 to 200 TCR beta chains were listed as associated with cytomegalovirus. Most TCR sequences were seen in very few donors, while some public TCRs were found in many individuals. Roughly uniform sequencing depth across donors was assumed in presence/absence analyses, although this assumption may not hold. The 87-base-pair reads could not distinguish some IMGT-functional V segments, including TRBV6-2 and TRBV6-3, so those segments were excluded. A later analysis associated approximately 17,000 TCR beta sequences with specific HLA alleles at a false discovery rate of 0.05. A later genetic analysis associated a missense DCLRE1C variant with V-gene and J-gene trimming of TCR beta chains, and an independent cohort replicated the association. HLA typing was unavailable for some donors at each locus, so association tests used only the typed subset. A further reported finding was that TCR beta sequences accurately predicted the HLA-A and HLA-B alleles for most subjects in the first cohort. The authors suggested that the approach could potentially be generalized to other disease states and immunological phenotypes. When HLA alleles, especially DR and DQ, strongly co-occurred, attributing TCR associations to individual alleles was difficult. An earlier analysis of around 500 of the donors showed that most TCR beta V segments appeared in productive rearrangements either about 90% or about 30% of the time, which broadly matched IMGT annotations. The only immune exposure information available for the cohort was CMV serostatus.

The CDR3 sequence holds 16 residues, the cysteine and phenylalanine included. CDR3 DNA is the only sequence kept; it has 48 bases, read in frame from the first base. Trimming accounts for 3 bases at V and 5 bases at J, while the number of junction bases matched to no gene is 9. The germline V gene (reference sequence) sets CDR1 to SGHNT and CDR2 to YYREEE. Sequenced sample: PBMCs. The chain links TRBV5-4 with TRBJ2-1; 9 bases in the junction line up with TRBD2. This clonotype was obtained from a human donor in good health. The DNA sequence follows: TGTGCCAGCAGCTCGGTAGCGGGAGTGATCGACAATGAGCAGTTCTTC. Its translation reads: CASSSVAGVIDNEQFF.